This entry is about one T cell receptor (beta chain). The data stem from a study of STAT5B mutations in CD4+ large granular lymphocyte leukemia. Here immunoSEQ multiplex PCR was the method, and the copy in TCRdb shows in-frame clones only, minus some. Of 20,000 to 25,000 clones in the sample, less than 80% were seen once. Sequencing input: CD4+ T cells from blood buffy coats. This clonotype originated in a human donor in good health.

Written as DNA, the CDR3 is TGTGCCAGCTCACCGAGGGCTGACTCTGGAAACACCATATATTTT. Translation gives CASSPRADSGNTIYF. J is TRBJ1-3 and V is TRBV18; D unresolved. V dropped 3 bases and J dropped 0 bases, with 9 bases sitting between them. The CDR3 runs 15 residues. CDR1 is KGHSH, CDR2 LQKENI, per germline.